This is a list of T cell receptor beta chains from one sample in a study of T cell responses to AZD1222 COVID-19 vaccine. TCRdb keeps only in-frame clones here, not all; method: immunoSEQ multiplex PCR. The sample records tens of thousands of clones, nearly 90% being singletons. The sequenced sample was peripheral blood, obtained on day 0 of AZD1222 vaccination. These receptors originate from an adult in good health. The CDR3 runs from the conserved cysteine through the conserved F or W. A D gene is named only where the DNA matches it firmly. Part of the rows lack a size; the others show once, few, many or a class for expanded clones.

clone size	D gene	V gene	J gene	CDR3 protein	CDR3 DNA
NA	TRBD2	TRBV28	TRBJ2-7	CASAPPGLAYEQYF	TGTGCCAGCGCCCCCCCGGGACTAGCATACGAGCAGTACTTC
NA	NA	TRBV19	TRBJ1-4	CASTHHQPTEKLFF	TGTGCCAGTACACACCACCAGCCTACTGAAAAACTGTTTTTT
NA	NA	TRBV24-1	TRBJ1-2	CATSDFGTSYGYTF	TGTGCCACCAGTGATTTTGGGACCTCTTATGGCTACACCTTC
once	NA	TRBV28	TRBJ2-7	CASRDGNTGSEQYF	TGTGCCAGCAGGGATGGAAATACAGGGTCCGAGCAGTACTTC
NA	NA	TRBV2	TRBJ1-1	CASRWTRTEAFF	TGTGCCAGCAGGTGGACTCGGACTGAAGCTTTCTTT
NA	NA	TRBV12-3/TRBV12-4	TRBJ2-2	CASTGIAGELFF	TGTGCCAGCACGGGTATCGCCGGGGAGCTGTTTTTT
NA	NA	TRBV4-2	TRBJ2-2	CASSQDGNTGELFF	TGTGCCAGCAGCCAAGACGGGAACACCGGGGAGCTGTTTTTT
NA	NA	TRBV7-3	TRBJ2-2	CASSLGTGELFF	TGTGCCAGCAGCTTGGGGACCGGGGAGCTGTTTTTT
NA	NA	TRBV7-9	TRBJ1-4	CASSWGSSPNEKLFF	TGTGCCAGCAGCTGGGGGAGTTCGCCGAATGAAAAACTGTTTTTT
NA	TRBD1	TRBV20-1	TRBJ1-5	CSASSGRTGNESWQPQHF	TGCAGTGCTAGTTCCGGTAGGACAGGGAATGAGAGTTGGCAGCCCCAGCATTTT
NA	NA	TRBV6-5	TRBJ1-5	CASSYSAQGSQPQHF	TGTGCCAGCAGTTACTCGGCCCAGGGGAGTCAGCCCCAGCATTTT
NA	TRBD2	TRBV10-2	TRBJ2-1	CASSQTGSGGYNEQFF	TGCGCCAGCAGCCAGACTGGCAGCGGGGGCTACAATGAGCAGTTCTTC
NA	NA	TRBV7-2	TRBJ1-1	CASSLGRVATEAFF	TGTGCCAGCAGCTTAGGTAGGGTGGCCACTGAAGCTTTCTTT
NA	TRBD1	TRBV29-1	TRBJ2-6	CSVETGGLAGANVLTF	TGCAGCGTTGAAACAGGGGGCTTAGCTGGGGCCAACGTCCTGACTTTC
once	NA	TRBV12-3/TRBV12-4	TRBJ1-2	CASSLGQNYGYTF	TGTGCCAGCAGTTTAGGACAGAACTATGGCTACACCTTC
NA	TRBD2	TRBV4-2	TRBJ2-7	CASSQDQLTSGASYEQYF	TGTGCCAGCAGCCAAGATCAATTGACTAGCGGCGCTTCCTACGAGCAGTACTTC
NA	NA	TRBV5-6	TRBJ1-3	CASSMTYSGNTIYF	TGTGCCAGCAGCATGACCTACTCTGGAAACACCATATATTTT
NA	NA	TRBV6-5	TRBJ1-1	CASRLIIHTEAFF	TGTGCCAGCAGGTTGATAATCCACACTGAAGCTTTCTTT
NA	TRBD1	TRBV15	TRBJ1-2	CATSWGQGNYGYTF	TGTGCCACCAGCTGGGGACAGGGGAACTATGGCTACACCTTC
NA	NA	TRBV5-6	TRBJ2-1	CASSPWGPQGPRNEQFF	TGTGCCAGCAGCCCATGGGGACCTCAGGGACCTCGCAATGAGCAGTTCTTC
NA	NA	TRBV15	TRBJ1-2	CATSSHSDGWGGYTF	TGTGCCACCAGCAGCCACTCGGACGGGTGGGGCGGCTACACCTTC
NA	TRBD1	TRBV10-3	TRBJ1-3	CAISTGGTGNTIYF	TGTGCCATCAGTACAGGGGGGACTGGAAACACCATATATTTT
NA	NA	TRBV10-3	TRBJ1-6	CAISEGIVSPLHF	TGTGCCATCAGTGAAGGGATAGTTTCACCCCTCCACTTT
NA	TRBD1	TRBV7-7	TRBJ2-1	CASSGRDRASYNEQFF	TGTGCCAGCAGCGGCCGGGACAGGGCTTCCTACAATGAGCAGTTCTTC
NA	NA	TRBV3-1/TRBV3-2	TRBJ1-1	CASSPSAGPEAFF	TGTGCCAGCAGCCCCTCCGCGGGTCCGGAAGCTTTCTTT
NA	NA	TRBV9	TRBJ1-2	CASSVSAGPGYTF	TGTGCCAGCAGCGTATCGGCAGGGCCTGGCTACACCTTC
NA	TRBD1	TRBV3-1/TRBV3-2	TRBJ1-3	CASSQTDRGGNTIYF	TGTGCCAGCAGCCAAACGGACAGGGGTGGAAACACCATATATTTT
NA	NA	TRBV5-1	TRBJ1-1	CASTPANKATEAFF	TGCGCCAGCACCCCCGCCAATAAGGCCACTGAAGCTTTCTTT
NA	TRBD2	TRBV7-9	TRBJ2-1	CASSSQAGLAVNEQFF	TGTGCCAGCAGCTCCCAAGCGGGACTAGCGGTCAATGAGCAGTTCTTC
NA	NA	TRBV13	TRBJ1-2	CASSIQGLGYTF	TGTGCCAGCAGCATACAGGGATTAGGCTACACCTTC
once	TRBD1	TRBV7-2	TRBJ2-1	CASSPYGQGHNEQFF	TGTGCCAGCAGCCCCTACGGACAGGGACACAATGAGCAGTTCTTC
NA	NA	TRBV6-1	TRBJ2-7	CASSEAAGGPYEQYF	TGTGCCAGCAGTGAAGCGGCCGGGGGGCCCTACGAGCAGTACTTC
few	NA	TRBV12-3/TRBV12-4	TRBJ1-2	CASSSPFRAYYTF	TGTGCCAGCAGTTCTCCCTTTCGGGCCTACTACACCTTC
NA	NA	TRBV27	TRBJ1-1	CASSLTGNTEAFF	TGTGCCAGCAGCTTGACAGGGAACACTGAAGCTTTCTTT
NA	NA	TRBV7-3	TRBJ2-3	CASSGGTDTQYF	TGTGCCAGCAGCGGGGGCACAGATACGCAGTATTTT
NA	NA	TRBV9	TRBJ2-6	CASRRDGANVLTF	TGTGCCAGCAGGAGGGATGGGGCCAACGTCCTGACTTTC
NA	NA	TRBV14	TRBJ2-3	CASSQDLDHTSDTQYF	TGTGCCAGCAGCCAAGATCTGGACCACACCTCAGATACGCAGTATTTT
NA	TRBD2	TRBV5-4	TRBJ2-1	CASSLSGGSYNEQFF	TGTGCCAGCAGCCTGAGCGGGGGATCCTACAATGAGCAGTTCTTC
NA	NA	TRBV18	TRBJ2-2	CASSPQGNTGELFF	TGTGCCAGCTCACCCCAGGGAAACACCGGGGAGCTGTTTTTT
NA	NA	TRBV28	TRBJ2-7	CASSTGGSWGEQYF	TGTGCCAGCAGTACTGGTGGGTCGTGGGGGGAGCAGTACTTC
NA	TRBD1	TRBV6-2/TRBV6-3	TRBJ1-4	CASSVPGQGNEKLFF	TGTGCCAGCAGTGTCCCGGGACAGGGGAATGAAAAACTGTTTTTT
NA	NA	TRBV19	TRBJ1-3	CASSDDQSDTIYF	TGTGCCAGTAGCGATGATCAATCGGACACCATATATTTT
NA	TRBD1	TRBV2	TRBJ1-5	CASRGARGKGQPQHF	TGTGCCAGCCGAGGCGCCAGGGGGAAAGGGCAGCCCCAGCATTTT
NA	NA	TRBV27	TRBJ1-6	CASSWTAYNSPLHF	TGTGCCAGCAGTTGGACAGCCTATAATTCACCCCTCCACTTT
NA	NA	TRBV2	TRBJ1-5	CASSVLNQPQHF	TGTGCCAGCAGTGTACTCAATCAGCCCCAGCATTTT
NA	TRBD1	TRBV6-5	TRBJ2-1	CASSHGTGEFF	TGTGCCAGCAGCCACGGGACAGGAGAGTTCTTC
NA	TRBD2	TRBV27	TRBJ2-5	CASSPGLAGKETQYF	TGTGCCAGCAGTCCCGGACTAGCGGGCAAGGAGACCCAGTACTTC
NA	NA	TRBV29-1	TRBJ1-2	CSVEGVANYGYTF	TGCAGCGTTGAAGGGGTCGCTAACTATGGCTACACCTTC
NA	NA	TRBV5-5	TRBJ1-6	CASSLDGGRGSYNSPLHF	TGTGCCAGCAGCTTGGATGGGGGACGAGGCTCCTATAATTCACCCCTCCACTTT
once	NA	TRBV10-1	TRBJ2-3	CASSESGADTQYF	TGCGCCAGCAGTGAGTCCGGGGCAGATACGCAGTATTTT
NA	NA	TRBV12-5	TRBJ2-3	CASGLAVEERTDTQYF	TGTGCTAGTGGTTTGGCGGTCGAGGAACGCACAGATACGCAGTATTTT
NA	NA	TRBV28	TRBJ1-4	CASSSSNEKLFF	TGTGCCAGCAGTTCCTCGAATGAAAAACTGTTTTTT
NA	NA	TRBV6-5	TRBJ2-1	CASSHPSNEQFF	TGTGCCAGCAGTCACCCCTCCAATGAGCAGTTCTTC